The 10 T cell receptor beta chains in this list originate from one sample, sequenced in a study of T-cell memory formation after mild COVID-19. A single record per CDR3 protein comes from TCRdb applying MiXCR to the 5' RACE reads. The sample yields 65,000 to 95,000 distinct CDR3 sequences, 9.5% to 15% seen once. The sequencing sample was made of PBMCs or a T cell subset sorted from them (not recorded which). Receptors originate from a man aged 18-30 years who had mild COVID-19 (a few samples of this study predate the infection). Cell type and time point are not known.

The V gene is TRBV21-1, the J gene TRBJ1-5; the table assigns TRBD1, which was not confirmed against the DNA. TRBV21-1 is an annotated pseudogene. The CDR3 runs 15 residues. The CDR3 coding sequence is TGTGCCAGCAGCCTCCGACCCCGGGAGCCGCAGCCCCAGCATTTT. Protein: CASSLRPREPQPQHF.

This clonotype was detected only a few times. The gene calls are TRBV4-3 and TRBJ1-1, with D possibly being TRBD1 (5 bases). The CDR3 extends over 16 amino acids. V was pared by 1 base and J by 11 bases, with 23 bases between. Germline assignment: CDR1 LGHNA and CDR2 YSLEER. CDR3 residues: CASSQGPGRRKNWAFF. CDR3 sequence (DNA): TGCGCCAGCAGCCAAGGGCCGGGACGAAGAAAGAATTGGGCTTTCTTT.

This clonotype showed up just a few times. The chain links TRBV4-3 to TRBJ2-4, with D hard to call. The germline V gene encodes CDR1 LGHNA and CDR2 YSLEER. CDR3 length equals 19 residues. The germline V and J ends were trimmed by 4 bases and 0 bases, with 22 bases remaining between them. CDR3 nucleotides: TGCGCCAGCAGCCCTCCTTCCTACGAAGGGCTAATAGCCAAAAACATTCAGTACTTC. As protein: CASSPPSYEGLIAKNIQYF.

By sample share, this clonotype is medium-sized. V and J are TRBV12-3 or TRBV12-4 and TRBJ2-1; a possible D gene is TRBD2 (5 bases). This CDR3 is 14 amino acids long. Trimming removed 5 bases at V and 7 bases at J, with 15 bases between. CDR3 in DNA: TGTGCCAGCAGTACGCAAGGCCCGGGGAATGAGCAGTTCTTC. As protein: CASSTQGPGNEQFF.

In its sample, this clonotype was seen a few times. The chain recombines TRBV30 with TRBJ1-2; D uncertain. From germline, CDR1 is GTSNPN and CDR2 SVGIG (reference sequence). This CDR3 comprises 10 residues. Between the trimmed V and J ends, which lost 2 bases and 5 bases, there was a span of 3 bases. The CDR3 loop reads CAWSSYGYTF. Here the CDR3 DNA reads TGTGCCTGGAGTAGTTATGGCTACACCTTC.

V usage is TRBV6-6 and J usage is TRBJ1-4; D call uncertain. The CDR3 sequence is 16 residues long. With 6 bases removed from V and 0 bases from J, the gap between germline ends came to 14 bases. CDR1 and CDR2 (germline): MNHNY, SVGAGI (reference sequence). DNA of the CDR3: TGTGCCAGCAGCCCACAGCACCTTGCAACTAATGAAAAACTGTTTTTT. It specifies CASSPQHLATNEKLFF.

With respect to this clonotype: The junction differs from germline at one of its ends, possibly a read error. The chain couples TRBV7-6 to TRBJ2-2, with 11 bases matching TRBD2. Germline CDR1 is SGHVS and CDR2 is FNYEAQ. The CDR3 sequence is 19 residues long. CDR3 bases: TGTGACAGCAGCGTAAAGCCGGGACTAGCGGCCCGGAACACCGGGGAGCTGTTTTTT. Its protein product is CDSSVKPGLAARNTGELFF.

The chain employs TRBV28 and TRBJ2-1; a possible D gene is TRBD2 (6 bases). The CDR3 totals 15 residues. With 5 bases removed from V and 0 bases from J, the gap between germline ends came to 11 bases. The germline V gene has CDR1 MDHEN and CDR2 SYDVKM. The chain's CDR3 is CASSGDFSSYNEQFF. For the CDR3, the DNA is TGTGCCAGCAGTGGGGACTTCAGCTCCTACAATGAGCAGTTCTTC.

The rearrangement uses TRBV24-1 and TRBJ1-2; D remains ambiguous. The CDR3 consists of 14 residues. V lost 1 base and J lost 0, with 5 bases in between. Germline lookup yields CDR1 KGHDR and CDR2 SFDVKD. In DNA, the CDR3 is TGTGCCACCAGTGATTTCGATTCTAACTATGGCTACACCTTC. Amino acid sequence: CATSDFDSNYGYTF.

The chain recombines TRBV27 with TRBJ1-2, with TRBD1 matching 7 bases. Losses at the gene ends were 3 bases for V and 3 bases for J; bases not matched to a gene: 10. The CDR3 runs 16 residues. The germline CDR1 and CDR2 sequences are MNHEY and SMNVEV (reference sequence). CDR3: CASSFTGAGLYYGYTF. The CDR3, as DNA: TGTGCCAGCAGTTTCACAGGGGCCGGGTTATACTATGGCTACACCTTC.